Sequencing of this TCR beta chain was carried out in a study of blood T cell repertoires in COVID-19. Looking at the study overall: The cDNA or gDNA used as material had been derived from T cells, B-cell-depleted T cells, or PBMCs.

In the source study's methods: Estimated nucleated cell counts came from reference gene primer amplification. Sequenced by immunoSEQ multiplex PCR; TCRdb stores in-frame clones only, minus some. V, J and clone size are taken as reported in that table, and D and trimming were inferred from the DNA itself. The sample consists of 84,000 or so clones, about 80% of them appearing once. The CDR3 contains 14 residues. Per the germline V gene, CDR1 is MNHEY and CDR2 is SVGAGI. The V gene lost 10 bases and the J gene lost 7 bases, with 19 bases spanning the gap. The clonotype comes from a woman between 35 and 50 years old with active or convalescent COVID-19. The chain recombines TRBV6-5 with TRBJ2-2; D might be TRBD2 (6 bases). Sequenced sample: peripheral blood. DNA for the CDR3: TGTGCCACCGCGCGGGAAATAGTGTACGGGGAGCTGTTTTTT. Its translation is CATAREIVYGELFF.